This TCR beta chain was found in a study of T cell repertoires in cytomegalovirus infection. Study as a whole: Public TCR beta signature analysis indicated the presence of both CMV infection and matching HLA type. Findings and limits, study-wide: Clonotypes of TCR beta that were HLA-C-restricted and CMV-specific dominated the ex vivo response.

In this sample, this clonotype turned up many times. The antigen remains unidentified. A single record per CDR3 protein comes from TCRdb applying MiXCR to the reads. The sample holds under 350,000 distinct CDR3 sequences, roughly a tenth seen once. Sequencing was done on a sample of PBMCs. The receptor's source is a human donor in good health (CMV status not recorded). Some clones in this sample may be carry-over from other donors' samples.

The CDR3 loop reads CASGLSPAGGGETQYF. CDR3 nucleotides: TGTGCTAGTGGTTTGAGCCCAGCGGGGGGCGGGGAGACCCAGTACTTC. The gene calls are TRBV12-5 and TRBJ2-5, with 9 bases lining up with TRBD2. This CDR3 comprises 16 residues. After removal of 2 bases from V and 5 bases from J, the junction contained 9 bases not matched to a gene. CDR1 is LGHNT and CDR2 is FRNRAP in the germline V gene.